The 7 T cell receptor beta chains reported below all come from one sample, sequenced in a study of PD-1 and CTLA-4 blockade in melanoma. Libraries were prepared by immunoSEQ multiplex PCR; TCRdb keeps only in-frame clonotypes and omits some of them. The sample shows about 28,000 clones, 91% of them seen only once. The sample was CD8+ T cells from peripheral blood, taken from a patient given anti-PD-1 treatment. These receptors all stem from a human donor with melanoma.

This rearrangement joins TRBV28 to TRBJ1-1; D is undetermined. Germline lookup yields CDR1 MDHEN and CDR2 SYDVKM. Trimming stripped 1 base from V and 4 bases from J, with 4 bases between. The CDR3 sequence is 12 residues long. Here the CDR3 DNA reads TGTGCCAGCAGTTTATTAGGCACTGAAGCTTTCTTT. Amino acid sequence: CASSLLGTEAFF.

V usage is TRBV3-1 (or the pseudogene TRBV3-2) and J usage is TRBJ2-3, with unresolved D. There are 15 residues in the CDR3. Trimming cost V 0 bases and J 7 bases, with 14 bases left between them. Germline CDR1 and CDR2: LGHDT and YNNKEL (reference sequence). The CDR3 reads CASSQDLVRPHTQYF. CDR3 sequence (DNA): TGTGCCAGCAGCCAAGATCTGGTCAGGCCACATACGCAGTATTTT.

This clone was seen only a few times. This chain joins TRBV5-8 and TRBJ2-7; weak D call: TRBD1 (5 bases). The V gene lost 0 bases and the J gene lost 1 base, with 11 bases spanning the gap. Germline V gene lookup returns CDR1 SGHTS and CDR2 YDEGEE. The CDR3 runs to 15 residues. CDR3 amino acids: CASSLEQVPSYEQYF. Written as DNA, the CDR3 is TGTGCCAGCAGCTTGGAACAGGTCCCGTCCTACGAGCAGTACTTC.

This clone has just one count. The chain combines TRBV25-1 with TRBJ1-6; D unresolved. V was trimmed by 2 bases and J by 7 bases, leaving 9 bases between them. This CDR3 is built from 14 residues. Per germline, CDR1 MGHDK and CDR2 SYGVNS. In DNA, the CDR3 is TGTGCCAGCAGTGAACCCTCGTGGAATTCACCCCTCCACTTT. Protein: CASSEPSWNSPLHF.

V is TRBV24-1 and J is TRBJ2-3; 8 positions match TRBD1. CDR3 length equals 16 residues. Germline V lookup: CDR1 KGHDR, CDR2 SFDVKD. V lost 4 bases and J lost 2; bases outside the gene matches: 7. DNA of the CDR3: TGTGCCACCAGTGACCCGGGACAGGATTTCACAGATACGCAGTATTTT. Protein: CATSDPGQDFTDTQYF.

This chain uses TRBV6-5 with TRBJ2-5; unclear D gene. Germline V gene data show CDR1 as MNHEY and CDR2 as SVGAGI. V was trimmed by 4 bases and J by 2 bases, leaving 8 bases between them. This CDR3 contains 13 residues. This chain's CDR3 is CASSLSQQETQYF. DNA for the CDR3: TGTGCCAGCAGTTTGTCACAACAAGAGACCCAGTACTTC.

The chain carries TRBV15 and TRBJ2-5; no definite D call. There are 16 residues in the CDR3. The V and J ends lost 5 bases and 2 bases respectively, with 18 bases between them. Germline-derived CDR1 and CDR2 are LNHNV and YYDKDF (reference sequence). CDR3 bases: TGTGCCACCAGCCCCCGAAGCCGCGAGGAGCAAGAGACCCAGTACTTC. It translates to CATSPRSREEQETQYF.